Detailed here is one T cell receptor beta chain. Its antigen is unknown. The sample holds no much larger clone one base away, and base qualities are not on file. Sequencing of the TRB variable region was done with the immunoSEQ hsTCRB v3.0 assay at survey level resolution. TRB sequencing targeted a depth of about 40,000-55,000 T-cell genomes per sample. Pooled TRB libraries were sequenced on an Illumina MiSeq with a v3 150-cycle kit. On the authors' methods: Repertoire analysis was performed in R inside a reproducible Nextflow workflow that covered QC, data transformation and analysis. LymphoSeq2, an R package for AIRR-Seq data exploration, was used to implement custom analyses. After excluding several samples that yielded fewer than 5000 total TRB sequences, 190 or so HIV repertoires remained for analysis. Among the 188 retained HIV repertoires, 59 were collected before ART initiation and 120 to 140 were collected after ART initiation. Each repertoire was downsampled to 5000 TRB nucleotide sequences, and summary statistics were averaged across 100 downsampling iterations. The analysis kept only TRB sequences whose CDR3 regions were at least seven amino acids long. Diversity was measured with a Shannon entropy-derived clonality score and the Gini coefficient. In repertoire networks, the top 5000 CDR3 amino acid sequences were linked whenever an edit distance of one separated two sequences. For TRB CDR3 amino acid sequences, antigen specificity groups and MHC restriction were predicted with GLIPH2. CDR3 amino acid sequences were matched against VDJdb and McPAS-TCR to flag known CMV, EBV, HIV or tissue antigen associations. Pre-ART, post-ART and control groups were compared with Wilcoxon signed-rank tests and Holm-Bonferroni correction. This is the immuneACCESS table as TCRdb keeps it, with only in-frame sequences that have V and J called. A part of the clones is gone; compared with another copy, unresolved V genes explain less than half, and the rest is unexplained. D and trimming were read from the DNA, whereas the V and J calls and clone size are those reported in that table. The table for this sample lists around 29,000 clones; approximately 95% of them were counted only once. The top ten clonotypes cover 2.5% to 3.5% of the sample.

This sample stems from a study of long-term antiretroviral therapy in people with HIV (dated by TCRdb to between 2021 and 2023). At the level of the whole study: The earliest samples were collected about a decade before the 2015 WHO recommendation for immediate ART, when ART was typically delayed until CD4 counts fell. The cohort contributed fewer than 200 cryopreserved PBMC samples from a few dozen adults with confirmed HIV infection, collected serially over a mean of about six years (range 1-12). Whether ART initiation and durable HIV suppression were associated with changes in peripheral blood TRB repertoire composition and diversity was tested in a retrospective serial study. No cross-contamination during QIAcube processing turned up in test extractions that ran a monoclonal T-cell line alongside 30 or so polyclonal samples. About 35% of the 30 participants with HIV were female.

There are 14 amino acids in the CDR3, from cysteine to phenylalanine inclusive. Kept here is only the CDR3 DNA, which spans 42 bases and is read in frame from base 1. Trimming at the junction amounts to 1 base on V and 4 bases on J, and the germline ends lie 10 bases apart. Reading the germline V gene gives CDR1 SGHAT and CDR2 FQNNGV. Study-level results and caveats: Because pre-ART samples had limited cell numbers, profiling was done on unsorted PBMC rather than on sorted CD4+ and CD8+ T cells. The samples span the years 2004 to 2017, and the ART regimens used at that time may not be as effective as current regimens. Narrower CDR3 length ranges were observed in HIV repertoires than in controls, and an antigen-experienced repertoire with only a slight naive shift after ART was suggested by the network structure. Expanded TRB clones identified before ART initiation dominated the repertoire at all time points, although this dominance fluctuated and declined in many PLHIV after ART. Inferences about post-ART repertoire changes are limited because no data were available on ART adherence, viral resistance or therapy changes. Because PBMC availability was limited, only the TCR beta chain was sequenced, with no alpha chain pairing. Starting ART was linked to a significant rise in TRB diversity, yet even after long-term ART the diversity remained significantly lower than in transplant donor controls.

Participants were included only if at least one PBMC sample before ART initiation and at least two post-ART samples were available. All participants with HIV were treated in the United States of America. Before DNA extraction, cryopreserved samples containing 1-10 million PBMC were thawed and washed. At the time of the earliest PBMC sample for each participant with HIV, ages ranged from about 23 to 60 years. PBMC samples from each participant spanned 1-4 timepoints before ART initiation and 2-8 timepoints after ART initiation, with a median of 7 samples. Serial HIV viral load, CD4+ T-cell count, ART history and demographic data were obtained for every participant. A Qiagen kit on a QIAcube was used to extract genomic DNA from unsorted PBMC, with samples processed in batches of 12.

The receptor comes from a man aged 45-60 years with HIV. The rearrangement combines TRBV11-2 with TRBJ1-2; no D gene can be assigned with confidence. The sequencing used unsorted PBMCs, collected 5.3 years after starting antiretroviral therapy. The nucleotide sequence reads TGTGCCAGCAGCTTAGGCCCAGGTGCCTATGGCTACACCTTC. This yields the protein CASSLGPGAYGYTF.